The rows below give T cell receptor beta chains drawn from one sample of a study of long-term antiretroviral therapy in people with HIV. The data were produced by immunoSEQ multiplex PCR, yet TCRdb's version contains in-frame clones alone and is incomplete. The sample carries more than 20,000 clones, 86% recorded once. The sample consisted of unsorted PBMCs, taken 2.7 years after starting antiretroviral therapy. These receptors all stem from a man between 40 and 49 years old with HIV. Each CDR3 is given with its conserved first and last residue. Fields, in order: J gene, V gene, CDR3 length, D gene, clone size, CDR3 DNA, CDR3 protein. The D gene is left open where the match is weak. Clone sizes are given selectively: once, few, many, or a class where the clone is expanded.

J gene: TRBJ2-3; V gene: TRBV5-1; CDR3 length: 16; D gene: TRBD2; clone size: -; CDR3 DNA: TGCGCCAGCAGCTTGGCCGGCTCGGGGGGAACAGATACGCAGTATTTT; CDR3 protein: CASSLAGSGGTDTQYF
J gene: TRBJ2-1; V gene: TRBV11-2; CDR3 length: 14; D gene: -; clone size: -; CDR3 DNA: TGTGCCAGCAGCTTAGACTGGCGGGGTGGTGAGCAGTTCTTC; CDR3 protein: CASSLDWRGGEQFF
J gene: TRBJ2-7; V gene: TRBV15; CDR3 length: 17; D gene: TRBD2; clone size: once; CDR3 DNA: TGTGCCACCAGCCCCTCCCCCTTAGCGGGAGGGTCCTACGAGCAGTACTTC; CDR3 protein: CATSPSPLAGGSYEQYF
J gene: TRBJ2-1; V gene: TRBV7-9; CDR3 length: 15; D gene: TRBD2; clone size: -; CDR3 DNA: TGTGCCAGCAGCCCCTCCGGGACTACCTACAATGAGCAGTTCTTC; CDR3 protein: CASSPSGTTYNEQFF
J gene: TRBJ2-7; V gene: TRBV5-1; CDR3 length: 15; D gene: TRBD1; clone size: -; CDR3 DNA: TGCGCCAGCAGCTCCGCAGGGGGCCTCTCATACGAGCAGTACTTC; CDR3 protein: CASSSAGGLSYEQYF
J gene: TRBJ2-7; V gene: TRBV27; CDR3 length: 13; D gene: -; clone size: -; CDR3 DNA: TGTGCCAGCAGTCCCAGTGGGTCGGGGGAGCAGTACTTC; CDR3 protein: CASSPSGSGEQYF
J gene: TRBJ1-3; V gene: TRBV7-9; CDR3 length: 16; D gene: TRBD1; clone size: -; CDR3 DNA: TGTGCCAGCAGCCAAGGACAGGGTTACTCTGGAAACACCATATATTTT; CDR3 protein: CASSQGQGYSGNTIYF
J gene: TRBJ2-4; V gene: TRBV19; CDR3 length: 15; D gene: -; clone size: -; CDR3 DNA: TGTGCCAGTAGCCTGACTAGGGCCGACAAAAACATTCAGTACTTC; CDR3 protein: CASSLTRADKNIQYF
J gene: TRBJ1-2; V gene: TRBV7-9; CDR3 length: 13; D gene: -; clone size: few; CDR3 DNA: TGTGCCAGCAGCCAAGCCGCAGGGGATGGCTACACCTTC; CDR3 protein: CASSQAAGDGYTF
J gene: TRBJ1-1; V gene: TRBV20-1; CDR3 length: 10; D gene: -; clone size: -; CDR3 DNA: TGCAGTGCTTGGAACACTGAAGCTTTCTTT; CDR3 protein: CSAWNTEAFF
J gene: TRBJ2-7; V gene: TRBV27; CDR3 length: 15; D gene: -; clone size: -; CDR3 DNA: TGTGCCAGCAGTTTAAGGGGCGGACCAAGCTACGAGCAGTACTTC; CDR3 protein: CASSLRGGPSYEQYF
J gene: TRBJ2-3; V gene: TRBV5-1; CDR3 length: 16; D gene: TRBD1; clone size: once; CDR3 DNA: TGCGCCAGCAGCTTGGATCCGACAGGGGATATAGATACGCAGTATTTT; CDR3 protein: CASSLDPTGDIDTQYF
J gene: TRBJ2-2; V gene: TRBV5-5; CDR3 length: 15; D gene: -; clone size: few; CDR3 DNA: TGTGCCAGCAGCTTGGAGTGGGCGAACACCGGGGAGCTGTTTTTT; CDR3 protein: CASSLEWANTGELFF
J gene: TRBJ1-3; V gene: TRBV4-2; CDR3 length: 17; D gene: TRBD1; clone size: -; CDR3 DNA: TGTGCCAGCAGCCAAGTAGGAGGACAGGGCTCTGGAAACACCATATATTTT; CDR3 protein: CASSQVGGQGSGNTIYF
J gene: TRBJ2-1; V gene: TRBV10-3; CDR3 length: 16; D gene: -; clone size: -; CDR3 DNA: TGTGCCATCAGTGAGTCGAGGGACCAATTGTACAATGAGCAGTTCTTC; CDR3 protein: CAISESRDQLYNEQFF
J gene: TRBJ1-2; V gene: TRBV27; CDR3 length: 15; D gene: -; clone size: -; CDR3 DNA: TGTGCCAGCAGTCCCCGGCCCAACGAGGGCTATGGCTACACCTTC; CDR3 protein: CASSPRPNEGYGYTF
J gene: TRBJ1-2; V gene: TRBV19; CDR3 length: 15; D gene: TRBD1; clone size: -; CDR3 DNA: TGTGCCAGTAAGCACAGGGGATCTCCCGACTATGGCTACACCTTC; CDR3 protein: CASKHRGSPDYGYTF
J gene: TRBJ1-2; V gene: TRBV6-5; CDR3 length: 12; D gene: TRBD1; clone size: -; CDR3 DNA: TGTGCCAGCAGCGACAGGGCAATTGGCTACACCTTC; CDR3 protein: CASSDRAIGYTF
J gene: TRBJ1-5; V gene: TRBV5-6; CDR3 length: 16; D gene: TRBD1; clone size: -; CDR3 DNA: TGTGCCAGCAGCCGGGGACAGGGTGCGAGCAATCAGCCCCAGCATTTT; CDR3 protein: CASSRGQGASNQPQHF
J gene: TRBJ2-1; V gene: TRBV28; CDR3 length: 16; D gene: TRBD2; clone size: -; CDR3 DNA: TGTGCCAGCAGTTTCCCACTAGCGGGACGACCCAATGAGCAGTTCTTC; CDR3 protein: CASSFPLAGRPNEQFF
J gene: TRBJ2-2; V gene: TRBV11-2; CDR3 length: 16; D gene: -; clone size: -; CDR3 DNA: TGTGCCAGCAGCCACAGGGGTAGCGGGACCACCGGGGAGCTGTTTTTT; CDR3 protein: CASSHRGSGTTGELFF
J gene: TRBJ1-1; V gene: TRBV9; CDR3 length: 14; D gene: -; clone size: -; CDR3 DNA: TGTGCCAGCAGCGTAGGAGGGGAGACGGGTGAAGCTTTCTTT; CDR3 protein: CASSVGGETGEAFF
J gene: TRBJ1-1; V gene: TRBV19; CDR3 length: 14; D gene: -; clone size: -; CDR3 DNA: TGTGCCAGTAGTATTAACCCGAATGTCGCTGAAGCTTTCTTT; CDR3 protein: CASSINPNVAEAFF
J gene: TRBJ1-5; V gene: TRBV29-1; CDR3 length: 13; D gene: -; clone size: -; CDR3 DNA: TGCAGCGTTGAAGAAGGGAGCAATCAGCCCCAGCATTTT; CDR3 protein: CSVEEGSNQPQHF
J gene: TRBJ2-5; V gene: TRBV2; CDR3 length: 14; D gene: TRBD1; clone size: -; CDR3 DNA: TGTGCCAGCAGCCCGGGACAGGGGAAGGTGACCCAGTACTTC; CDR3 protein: CASSPGQGKVTQYF
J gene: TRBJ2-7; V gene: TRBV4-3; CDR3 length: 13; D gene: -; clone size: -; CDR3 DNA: TGCGCCAGCAGCCAAGATGGGTCCTACGAGCAGTACTTC; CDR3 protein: CASSQDGSYEQYF
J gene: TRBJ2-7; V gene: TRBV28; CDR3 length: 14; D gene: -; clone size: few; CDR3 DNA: TGTGCCAGCAGTTTTCACAACAGGGCTTACGAGCAGTACTTC; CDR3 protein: CASSFHNRAYEQYF
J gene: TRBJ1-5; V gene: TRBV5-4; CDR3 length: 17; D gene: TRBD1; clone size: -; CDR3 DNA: TGTGCCAGCAGCGCTACTCCGGGACAGGGCAGCAATCAGCCCCAGCATTTT; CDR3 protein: CASSATPGQGSNQPQHF
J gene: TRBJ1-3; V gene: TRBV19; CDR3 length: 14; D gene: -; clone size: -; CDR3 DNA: TGTGCCAGTAAGCCCACAGGGACTGGAAACACCATATATTTT; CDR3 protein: CASKPTGTGNTIYF
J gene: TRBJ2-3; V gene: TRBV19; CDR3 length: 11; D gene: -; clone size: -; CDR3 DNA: TGTGCCAGTAGTATATCCGATACGCAGTATTTT; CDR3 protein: CASSISDTQYF
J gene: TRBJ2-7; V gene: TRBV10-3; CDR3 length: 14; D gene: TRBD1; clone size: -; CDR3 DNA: TGTGCCATCAGTGCGGCCGGGACAGGGTACGAGCAGTACTTC; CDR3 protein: CAISAAGTGYEQYF
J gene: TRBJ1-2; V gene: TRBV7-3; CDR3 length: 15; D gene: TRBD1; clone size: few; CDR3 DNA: TGTGCCAGCAGCCCGTCAGGGGGTTTCGACTATGGCTACACCTTC; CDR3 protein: CASSPSGGFDYGYTF
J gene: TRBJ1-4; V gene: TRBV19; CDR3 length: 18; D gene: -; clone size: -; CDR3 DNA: TGTGCCAGTAGTATAGATCGGGATGACCGGGGCCGAGGTGAAAAACTGTTTTTT; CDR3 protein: CASSIDRDDRGRGEKLFF
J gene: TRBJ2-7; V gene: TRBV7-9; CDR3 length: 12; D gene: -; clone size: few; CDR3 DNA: TGTGCCAGCAGCCACGGCGGAACCGAGCAGTACTTC; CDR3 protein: CASSHGGTEQYF
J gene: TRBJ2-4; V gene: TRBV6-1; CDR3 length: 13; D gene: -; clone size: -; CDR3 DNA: TGTGCCAGCAGTGTAGGCCCCAAAAACATTCAGTACTTC; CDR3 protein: CASSVGPKNIQYF
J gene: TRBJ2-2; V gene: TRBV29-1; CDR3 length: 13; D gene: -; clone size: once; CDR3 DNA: TGCAGCGTTGAATCCGTGAACACCGGGGAGCTGTTTTTT; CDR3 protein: CSVESVNTGELFF
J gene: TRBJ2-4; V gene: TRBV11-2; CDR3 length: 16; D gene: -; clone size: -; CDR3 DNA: TGTGCCAGCCGCAGCGGGCAGATAGACCCCTTGAACATTCAGTACTTC; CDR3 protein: CASRSGQIDPLNIQYF
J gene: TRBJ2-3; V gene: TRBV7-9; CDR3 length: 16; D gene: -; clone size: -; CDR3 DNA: TGTGCCAGCAGCTTAGGACTAGTGGTTATCACAGATACGCAGTATTTT; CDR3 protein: CASSLGLVVITDTQYF
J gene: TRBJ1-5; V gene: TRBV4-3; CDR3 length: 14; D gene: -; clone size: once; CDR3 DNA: TGCGCCAGCAGCCAAGACAGGGCTGGTCAGCCCCAGCATTTT; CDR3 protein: CASSQDRAGQPQHF